Following are 17 T cell receptor beta chains from one sample sequenced in a study of blood T cells in healthy people across ages. A second PCR, run for about 6 to 11 cycles, used a sample-barcoded 5' primer plus a J-beta primer mix. TCRdb reprocessed the 5' RACE reads with MiXCR, giving one entry per CDR3 protein. This table has about 1 million distinct CDR3 sequences, 35% to 55% appearing once. The sequencing input was blood. These receptors were collected from a woman aged 55-75 years in good health.

The sample holds a few counts of this clonotype. The chain employs TRBV20-1 and TRBJ2-5, with D maybe TRBD2 (6 bases). Germline assignment: CDR1 DFQATT and CDR2 SNEGSKA (reference sequence). This CDR3 comprises 15 residues. V lost 2 bases to trimming and J lost 11 bases, with 24 bases between them. As DNA, the CDR3 is TGCAGTGCTAGAAACCCGGGACCCGCACCGGGGGTGCAGTACTTC. It yields the protein CSARNPGPAPGVQYF.

J is TRBJ1-2 and V is TRBV9; D uncertain. The V end lost 0 bases, the J end lost 2 bases, and 11 bases lay between the germline ends. The CDR3 runs to 15 residues. Germline CDR1 reads SGDLS; CDR2 reads YYNGEE. CDR3 DNA: TGTGCCAGCAGCGTAGTAGTAAATGGGAACTATGGCTACACCTTC. Residues: CASSVVVNGNYGYTF.

The chain joins TRBV7-8 to TRBJ2-2; 7 nucleotides align to TRBD1. The length of the CDR3 is 16 residues. The junction had 5 bases not matched to a gene; V was cut back by 4 bases and J by 0 bases. Germline CDR1 and CDR2: SGHVS and FQNEAQ. The CDR3 reads CASSSYRGANTGELFF. CDR3 sequence (DNA): TGTGCCAGCAGCTCATACAGGGGCGCGAACACCGGGGAGCTGTTTTTT.

Notes on this clonotype: Given a much more abundant clone one base away, this may be a read error. The chain links TRBV21-1 to TRBJ2-4; TRBD1 is the table's D call and was not checked against the DNA. TRBV21-1 is labeled a pseudogene. The CDR3 consists of 15 residues. The CDR3 DNA sequence: TGTGCCAGCAGCAAAGTGGGGGGACAGGGGAACATTCAGTACTTC. Amino acid sequence: CASSKVGGQGNIQYF.

The J gene is TRBJ2-5, the V gene TRBV5-1; weak D call: TRBD1 (5 bases). The CDR3 is 16 residues long. The germline CDR1 and CDR2 sequences are SGHRS and YFSETQ. V was clipped by 0 bases and J by 4 bases, with 16 bases between them. The CDR3 sequence is CASSLGLTGERETQYF. CDR3 nucleotides: TGCGCCAGCAGCTTGGGGTTAACAGGTGAAAGAGAGACCCAGTACTTC.

The chain employs TRBV3-1 and TRBJ2-7, with 10 bases fitting TRBD2. This CDR3 has 16 residues. Germline V gives CDR1 LGHDT, CDR2 YNNKEL (reference sequence). The trim removed 4 bases at V and 2 bases at J, leaving 8 bases unmatched. Written as DNA, the CDR3 is TGTGCCAGCAGCCCCCGGACTAGCGGCCGTACCTACGAGCAGTACTTC. This gives the protein CASSPRTSGRTYEQYF.

The V call is TRBV2, the J call TRBJ2-1, with a weak D call TRBD2 (6 bases). In germline, CDR1 is SNHLY, CDR2 FYNNEI. This CDR3 spans 16 amino acids. Deletions cut 4 bases from V and 0 bases from J, with 13 bases between. The CDR3 DNA sequence: TGTGCCAGCAGTGGTCGGGGGTTGGACTCCTACAATGAGCAGTTCTTC. It is translated as CASSGRGLDSYNEQFF.

The chain is built from TRBV7-9 and TRBJ2-1, with D unresolved. Between the trimmed V and J ends, which lost 3 bases and 8 bases, there was a span of 11 bases. Germline lookup yields CDR1 SEHNR and CDR2 FQNEAQ (reference sequence). This CDR3 is built from 13 residues. The CDR3 reads CASSFGSLDEQFF. The CDR3 DNA is TGTGCCAGCAGCTTTGGTAGCCTGGATGAGCAGTTCTTC.

The chain joins TRBV6-1 to TRBJ2-7; no reliable D call. Trimming left V 0 bases short and J 7 bases short, with 10 bases between. The CDR3 contains 13 residues. Germline V gene lookup returns CDR1 MNHNS and CDR2 SASEGT. CDR3 in DNA: TGTGCCAGCAGTGAAGCCCAAGCTGGGGAGCAGTACTTC. Translated, it gives CASSEAQAGEQYF.

In this sample, this clonotype turned up once. V and J are TRBV9 and TRBJ2-5; 8 bases map to TRBD2. This CDR3 comprises 16 residues. V lost 0 bases and J lost 2; bases outside the gene matches: 6. The V gene's germline CDR1 is SGDLS and CDR2 YYNGEE. CDR3 nucleotides: TGTGCCAGCAGCGTAGACGGTGGCGGGGGGCAAGAGACCCAGTACTTC. It encodes CASSVDGGGGQETQYF.

The chain has TRBV11-2 and TRBJ1-5; D call uncertain. V was shortened by 5 bases and J by 4 bases, with 9 bases between the two germline ends. CDR1 is SGHAT, CDR2 FQNNGV, per germline. This CDR3 contains 13 residues. CDR3 DNA: TGTGCCAGCAGCCCCGGGAGGAATCAGCCCCAGCATTTT. Translating it yields CASSPGRNQPQHF.

The chain recombines TRBV7-3 with TRBJ2-2, with D possibly TRBD1 on 5 matching bases. Per germline, CDR1 SGHTA and CDR2 FQGTGA. The CDR3 has 12 residues. Trimming took off 5 bases at V and 7 bases at J, with 8 bases between the two ends. The CDR3 DNA is TGTGCCAGCAGCCAGGGTCTCGGGGAGCTGTTTTTT. Protein: CASSQGLGELFF.

The chain is built from TRBV7-8 and TRBJ2-5; D gene ambiguous. This CDR3 contains 11 residues. The V gene's germline CDR1 is SGHVS and CDR2 FQNEAQ. Trimming cost V 5 bases and J 7 bases, with 8 bases left between them. The CDR3 protein is CASSPKGTQYF. The DNA of the CDR3 is TGTGCCAGCAGCCCGAAAGGGACCCAGTACTTC.

This clonotype was seen a few times. V is TRBV7-9 and J is TRBJ2-7; 11 bases are a match to TRBD1. From germline, CDR1 is SEHNR and CDR2 FQNEAQ (reference sequence). There are 15 residues in the CDR3. J was trimmed by 3 bases and V by 6 bases; bases with no gene match: 7. CDR3 loop: CASSRPGQGVYEQYF. In DNA, the CDR3 is TGTGCCAGCAGTCGCCCGGGACAGGGGGTCTACGAGCAGTACTTC.

As concerns this clonotype: Sequence at one end of the junction differs from germline and may be a read error. The chain has TRBV20-1 and TRBJ2-3, with TRBD2 matching 7 bases. Germline CDR1 and CDR2: DFQATT and SNEGSKA (reference sequence). The CDR3 extends over 15 amino acids. The CDR3 DNA reads as TGCAGTGCCGGGGGGAGGTCAGCGGGACCAGATACACAGTATTTT. Translated: CSAGGRSAGPDTQYF.

This clonotype has only a few counts. The chain combines TRBV12-3 or TRBV12-4 with TRBJ2-1; 7 positions match TRBD2. Losses at the gene ends were 6 bases for V and 8 bases for J; bases not matched to a gene: 13. This CDR3 comprises 15 residues. The CDR3 is CASSLTSASGDEQFF. CDR3 in DNA: TGTGCCAGCAGCCTTACTAGCGCTTCAGGAGATGAGCAGTTCTTC.

The chain has TRBV2 and TRBJ2-2, with a possible D match to TRBD2 (6 bases). Germline V gene data show CDR1 as SNHLY and CDR2 as FYNNEI. The CDR3 totals 20 residues. Trimming took 6 bases from V and 5 from J, leaving 31 bases between them. The CDR3 DNA sequence: TGTGCCAGCAGCCATAGACTCCGGGTCGACAGACTAGGAGGTACCGGGGAGCTGTTTTTT. Protein sequence: CASSHRLRVDRLGGTGELFF.